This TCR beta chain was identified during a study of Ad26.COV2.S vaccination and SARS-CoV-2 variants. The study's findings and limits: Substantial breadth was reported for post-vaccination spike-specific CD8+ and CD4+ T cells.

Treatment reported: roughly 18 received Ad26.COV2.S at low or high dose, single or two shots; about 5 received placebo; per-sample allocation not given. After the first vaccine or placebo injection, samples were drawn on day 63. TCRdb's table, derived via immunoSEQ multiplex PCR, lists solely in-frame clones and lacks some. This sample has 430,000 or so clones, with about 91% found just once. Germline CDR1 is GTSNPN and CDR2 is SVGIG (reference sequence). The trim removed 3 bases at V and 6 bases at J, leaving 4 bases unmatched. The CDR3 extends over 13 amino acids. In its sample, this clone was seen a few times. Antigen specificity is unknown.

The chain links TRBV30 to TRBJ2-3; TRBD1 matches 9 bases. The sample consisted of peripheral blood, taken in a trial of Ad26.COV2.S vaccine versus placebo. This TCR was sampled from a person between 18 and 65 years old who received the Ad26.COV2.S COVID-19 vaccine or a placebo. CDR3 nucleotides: TGTGCCTGGAGCAGACAGGGGGTTGATACGCAGTATTTT. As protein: CAWSRQGVDTQYF.